These 19 T cell receptor beta chains were sequenced from one sample in a study of regulatory T cells in long-lasting Graves disease. Noted time point: persistent/refractory GD, antithyroid drugs over 5 years with positive TRAb. The TCR library was made from RNA that had been extracted from PBMCs in TRIzol. Researchers made TCR beta libraries by using iRepertoire HTBI primers and running Arm-PCR on CDR3 regions. TCRdb used MiXCR to reprocess the multiplex PCR reads, holding one entry per CDR3 protein. The sample records 350,000 to 450,000 distinct CDR3 sequences, approximately 23% being singletons. Sequenced material: peripheral blood mononuclear cells (PBMCs), taken when the disease was refractory, from a patient treated with antithyroid drugs. The receptors come from a woman aged 40 to 50 with Graves disease.

V usage is TRBV3-1 and J usage is TRBJ1-5; D ambiguous. V was trimmed by 4 bases and J by 1 base, leaving 11 bases between them. Germline V gives CDR1 LGHDT, CDR2 YNNKEL (reference sequence). The CDR3 has 15 amino acids. The CDR3 region is CASSLGISSNQPQHF. DNA of the CDR3: TGTGCCAGCAGCCTGGGGATCTCCAGCAATCAGCCCCAGCATTTT.

This clonotype was counted between two and nine times. V and J are TRBV20-1 and TRBJ1-1; weak D call: TRBD1 (6 bases). With 1 base removed from V and 0 bases from J, the gap between germline ends came to 12 bases. CDR3 length: 15 amino acids. CDR1 is DFQATT, CDR2 SNEGSKA, per germline (reference sequence). This CDR3 is CSARGAGVMNTEAFF. The CDR3 DNA sequence: TGCAGTGCTAGAGGGGCAGGGGTCATGAACACTGAAGCTTTCTTT.

V usage is TRBV27 and J usage is TRBJ1-1; possible D gene TRBD1, 5 bases. Looked up from germline, CDR1 is MNHEY and CDR2 is SMNVEV (reference sequence). The CDR3 loop spans 14 amino acids. The germline V and J ends were trimmed by 7 bases and 6 bases, with 18 bases remaining between them. CDR3 region: CASTPWRGWSEAFF. CDR3 sequence (DNA): TGTGCCAGCACTCCTTGGAGGGGCTGGTCTGAAGCTTTCTTT.

About this clonotype itself: With a much larger clone just one base away, this may be a read error. The chain couples TRBV6-1 to TRBJ2-5; 7 bases map to TRBD1. Germline V gene data show CDR1 as MNHNS and CDR2 as SASEGT. Unmatched junction bases numbered 17, after V lost 8 bases and J lost 2 bases. There are 17 residues in the CDR3. For the CDR3, the DNA is TGTGCCAGCGGTACTACCTCACTTCAGGGGGAACAAGAGACCCAGTACTTC. Translation: CASGTTSLQGEQETQYF.

The chain carries TRBV12-3 or TRBV12-4 and TRBJ2-2; D tentatively fits TRBD1 or TRBD2 (5 bases each). The CDR3 sequence is 17 residues long. V lost 3 bases to trimming and J lost 6 bases, with 20 bases between them. CDR3: CASSLPGLARRSGELFF. CDR3 in DNA: TGTGCCAGCAGTTTGCCAGGGTTAGCGAGGAGGTCCGGGGAGCTGTTTTTT.

This clonotype was seen a few times. V and J are TRBV11-1 and TRBJ1-2; 10 bases match TRBD1. V trimming: 5 bases; J trimming: 14 bases; junction bases outside the gene matches: 8. The CDR3 consists of 12 residues. From germline, CDR1 is SGHAT and CDR2 FQDESV (reference sequence). As DNA, the CDR3 is TGTGCCAGCAGCGCCGGGACAGGGGTCGGGACCTTC. As protein: CASSAGTGVGTF. The whole variable domain, remainder taken from reference TRBV11-1 and TRBJ1-2, is EAEVAQSPRYKITEKSQAVAFWCDPISGHATLYWYRQILGQGPELLVQFQDESVVDDSQLPKDRFSAERLKGVDSTLKIQPAELGDSAMYLCASSAGTGVGTFGSGTRLTVV.

This rearrangement joins TRBV12-3 or TRBV12-4 to TRBJ1-4; 8 nucleotides line up with TRBD1. V was pared by 4 bases and J by 8 bases, with 6 bases of the junction left unmatched. The CDR3 is 14 amino acids. Here the CDR3 DNA reads TGTGCCAGCAGTTCCGGACAGGGATCCGAAAAACTGTTTTTT. Its protein product is CASSSGQGSEKLFF.

The chain uses TRBV18 and TRBJ2-6; no firm D call. There are 16 residues in the CDR3. Germline V CDR1 and CDR2: KGHSH, LQKENI. Trimming pared 3 bases from V and 1 base from J, leaving 10 bases between. The CDR3 DNA reads TGTGCCAGCTCACCCCTCATAGGGTCTGGGGCCAACGTCCTGACTTTC. Amino acids: CASSPLIGSGANVLTF.

V usage is TRBV18 and J usage is TRBJ2-7; a weak D match, TRBD2 (5 bases). Trimming took off 3 bases at V and 0 bases at J, with 12 bases between the two ends. Per the germline V gene, CDR1 is KGHSH and CDR2 is LQKENI. CDR3 length: 15 amino acids. The CDR3 here is CASSPWRVGSYEQYF. The CDR3 nucleotides are TGTGCCAGCTCACCTTGGCGGGTGGGCTCCTACGAGCAGTACTTC.

The V gene is TRBV5-1, the J gene TRBJ2-5, with D maybe TRBD1 (6 bases). The CDR3 runs to 17 residues. CDR1 is SGHRS, CDR2 YFSETQ, per germline. Trimming cost V 0 bases and J 4 bases, with 19 bases left between them. The CDR3 region has the DNA TGCGCCAGCAGCTTGGGAAGAGGCAGGGGCGGACTAGAGACCCAGTACTTC. It is translated as CASSLGRGRGGLETQYF. The whole variable domain, filled in from reference TRBV5-1 and TRBJ2-5, reads KAGVTQTPRYLIKTRGQQVTLSCSPISGHRSVSWYQQTPGQGLQFLFEYFSETQRNKGNFPGRFSGRQFSNSRSEMNVSTLELGDSALYLCASSLGRGRGGLETQYFGPGTRLLVL.

In this sample, this clonotype turned up a few times. V gene TRBV6-1 combines with J gene TRBJ2-2; no definite D call. The CDR3 consists of 13 residues. The V gene lost 3 bases and the J gene lost 8 bases, with 10 bases spanning the gap. CDR1 and CDR2 from the germline V gene are MNHNS and SASEGT. The CDR3 DNA sequence: TGTGCCAGCAGTGAGGTAACCAAAGGGGAGCTGTTTTTT. Its protein product is CASSEVTKGELFF.

This clonotype has more than one count but fewer than ten. The chain links TRBV28 to TRBJ2-1; D is perhaps TRBD1 (6 bases). The CDR3 is made up of 16 amino acids. V shed 3 bases and J shed 0 bases, with 12 bases lying between them. CDR1 and CDR2 from the germline V gene are MDHEN and SYDVKM. CDR3 sequence (DNA): TGTGCCAGCAGTTTCATCGGGACAAGCTCCTACAATGAGCAGTTCTTC. Translation: CASSFIGTSSYNEQFF.

This chain links TRBV30 with TRBJ1-5; D is uncertain. Germline V lookup: CDR1 GTSNPN, CDR2 SVGIG (reference sequence). The CDR3 is 13 amino acids. The V end lost 0 bases, the J end lost 4 bases, and 7 bases lay between the germline ends. The CDR3 sequence: CAWSVAANQPQHF. Written as DNA, the CDR3 is TGTGCCTGGAGTGTGGCAGCAAATCAGCCCCAGCATTTT.

V gene TRBV28 combines with J gene TRBJ2-2, with 7 bases that match TRBD1. The germline V gene has CDR1 MDHEN and CDR2 SYDVKM. The CDR3 consists of 15 residues. V lost 3 bases, J lost 3 bases, and 4 bases stayed unmatched. The CDR3 bases are TGTGCCAGCAGTTTGCCAGGGGGATACACCGGGGAGCTGTTTTTT. Translating it yields CASSLPGGYTGELFF.

This clonotype appeared a few times. In DNA, the CDR3 is TGTGCCAGCAGCCAAGGAGAGGATTTTGGAGCTTTCTTT. Translation: CASSQGEDFGAFF. V gene TRBV3-1 combines with J gene TRBJ1-1; no reliable D call. This CDR3 region has 13 residues. V lost 1 base to trimming and J lost 10 bases, with 13 bases between them. The V gene's germline CDR1 is LGHDT and CDR2 YNNKEL (reference sequence).

This clonotype was observed a handful of times. The chain combines TRBV30 with TRBJ2-4; D unclear. Germline lookup yields CDR1 GTSNPN and CDR2 SVGIG (reference sequence). This CDR3 has 14 amino acids. V lost 3 bases to trimming and J lost 11 bases, with 20 bases between them. CDR3 amino acids: CAWSPLAPPAVQYF. The CDR3 DNA sequence: TGTGCCTGGAGCCCCCTCGCCCCGCCGGCGGTTCAGTACTTC.

Ten or more counts support this clonotype. The CDR3 DNA is TGTGCCAGCGGTAGGGCCAGGACAGCCTACGAGCAGTACTTC. Its translation: CASGRARTAYEQYF. The chain employs TRBV7-8 and TRBJ2-7; maybe TRBD1 (6 bases). CDR1 is SGHVS, CDR2 FQNEAQ, per germline. The length of the CDR3 is 14 residues. Trimming stripped 8 bases from V and 2 bases from J, with 16 bases between.

This clonotype has a handful of counts. The chain employs TRBV20-1 and TRBJ2-7, with D maybe TRBD1 (6 bases). The germline CDR1 and CDR2 sequences are DFQATT and SNEGSKA (reference sequence). This CDR3 has 14 amino acids. V was trimmed by 2 bases and J by 6 bases, leaving 17 bases between them. CDR3 in DNA: TGCAGTGCTAGAAACAGGGCGTTAACGTGCGAGCAGTACTTC. Its protein is CSARNRALTCEQYF.

The V and J genes are TRBV19 and TRBJ2-7; possibly TRBD1 or TRBD2 for D (5 bases each). The germline CDR1 and CDR2 sequences are LNHDA and SQIVND (reference sequence). The V gene lost 10 bases and the J gene lost 2 bases, with 15 bases spanning the gap. The CDR3 has 13 residues. The DNA for the CDR3 is TGTGCCACCTCCCGAGGGGATACCTACGAGCAGTACTTC. The encoded protein is CATSRGDTYEQYF.